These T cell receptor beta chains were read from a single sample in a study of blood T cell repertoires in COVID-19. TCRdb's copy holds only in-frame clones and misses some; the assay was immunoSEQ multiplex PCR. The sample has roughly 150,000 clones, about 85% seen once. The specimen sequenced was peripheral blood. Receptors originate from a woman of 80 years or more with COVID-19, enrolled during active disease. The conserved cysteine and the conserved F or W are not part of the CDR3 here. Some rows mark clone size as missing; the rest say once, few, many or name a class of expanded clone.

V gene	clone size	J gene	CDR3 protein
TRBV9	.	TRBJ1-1	ASRQGQGSTEAF
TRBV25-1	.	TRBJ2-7	ASRGQGRYEQY
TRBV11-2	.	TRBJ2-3	ASSLGGRTDTQY
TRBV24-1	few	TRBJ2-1	ATSDFSGGAHNEQF
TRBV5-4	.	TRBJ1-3	ASSSGQVTSGNTIY
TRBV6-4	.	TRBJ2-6	ASSEGRSPGANVLT
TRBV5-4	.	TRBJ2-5	ASGDRAQETQY
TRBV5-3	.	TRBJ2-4	ARRVTSGGVRLAKNIQY
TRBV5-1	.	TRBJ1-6	ASSTQPGQTNSPLH
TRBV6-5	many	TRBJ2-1	ASEHRDRGSNEQF
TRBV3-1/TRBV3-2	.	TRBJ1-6	ASSRVGGDNSPLH
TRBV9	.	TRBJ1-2	ASSPREGGFGGYT
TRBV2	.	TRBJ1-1	ASSEQGVGMNTEAF
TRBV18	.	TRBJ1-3	ASSPQGTGNTIY
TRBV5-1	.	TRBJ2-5	ASSLPRDQETQY
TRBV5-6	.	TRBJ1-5	ASSQDRAFNQPQH
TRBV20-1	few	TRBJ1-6	SASPGQSNSPLH
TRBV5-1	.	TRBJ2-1	ASSLVAGGGIYNEQF
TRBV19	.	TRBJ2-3	ASGGRGTSGTRRDTQY
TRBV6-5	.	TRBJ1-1	ASSPIQEIETEAF
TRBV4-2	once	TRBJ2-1	ASSQDRSGLYNEQF
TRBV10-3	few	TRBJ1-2	AISGTGENYGYT
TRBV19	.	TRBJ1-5	ASSSRQGIQPQH
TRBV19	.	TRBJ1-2	ASSILQDYGYT
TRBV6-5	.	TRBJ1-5	ASKGRDNQPQH
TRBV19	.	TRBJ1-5	ASSIYSGGNQPQH
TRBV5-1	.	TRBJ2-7	ASSSLAATYEQY
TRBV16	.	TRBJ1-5	ASSREYQPQH
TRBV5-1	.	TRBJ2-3	ASSGGQGTDTQY
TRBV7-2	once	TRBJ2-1	ASSLAPSYNEQF
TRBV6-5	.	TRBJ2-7	ASIRTSGTYEQY
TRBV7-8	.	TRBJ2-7	ASSAPGTNYGYEQY
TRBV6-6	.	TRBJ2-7	ASSYLGLDSYEQY
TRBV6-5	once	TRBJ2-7	ASKSRSSYEQY
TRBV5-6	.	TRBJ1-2	ASSMTGAGDYGYT
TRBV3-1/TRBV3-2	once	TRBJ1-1	ASSQVGGGAEAF
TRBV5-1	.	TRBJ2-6	ASSLDGRAGANVLT
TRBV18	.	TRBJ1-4	ASSRDRANEKLF
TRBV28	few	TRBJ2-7	ASSPGTSGRSEQY
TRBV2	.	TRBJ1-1	ASTPPGTEAF
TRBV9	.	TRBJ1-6	ASSAGTDSPLH
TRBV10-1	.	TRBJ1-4	ASKDRGGTNEKLF
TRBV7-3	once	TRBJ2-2	ASSLFSGVGELF
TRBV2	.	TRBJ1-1	ATERDRGLEAF
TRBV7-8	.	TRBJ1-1	ASSLLPDTEAF
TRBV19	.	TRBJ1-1	ASTPNGADTEAF
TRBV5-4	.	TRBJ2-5	ASSLGRAGETQY
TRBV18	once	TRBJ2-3	ASSLPLGGGPPDTQY